This TCR beta chain was observed in a study of blood T cells in healthy people across ages. Study-wide points: What prevented conclusive comparison of naive and antigen-experienced cells was that PBMCs were unsorted.

A sample-barcoded 5' primer and a J-beta primer mix were used in a second PCR of roughly 7 to 11 cycles. From the 5' RACE reads, TCRdb called clonotypes with MiXCR, one entry per CDR3 protein. The repertoire holds under 1,000,000 distinct CDR3 sequences, with roughly 34% as singletons. The table lists this clonotype with a few counts. The antigen is not known. The source of this sequence is a man between 18 and 35 years old in good health. Sequencing was carried out using blood.

The CDR3 loop reads CASIGSGLNTGELFF. In DNA form, the CDR3 reads TGTGCCAGCATCGGCAGCGGACTAAACACCGGGGAGCTGTTTTTT. The J gene is TRBJ2-2, the V gene TRBV6-6; a weak D match, TRBD2 (6 bases). CDR3 length: 15 residues. CDR1 and CDR2 from the germline V gene are MNHNY and SVGAGI (reference sequence). Trimming took 7 bases from V and 2 from J, leaving 14 bases between them.